These T cell receptor beta chains were read from a single sample in a study of OX40 agonist ivuxolimab in advanced cancers. Using immunoSEQ multiplex PCR, the repertoire was profiled, and TCRdb retains in-frame clones only, with some absent. The sample holds 70,000 or so clones, around 88% seen once. Sequenced material: CD4+ or CD8+ T cells sorted from blood, taken in a trial of the OX40 agonist ivuxolimab. The receptor source for this set is an adult with an advanced solid tumor such as melanoma, head and neck, liver or kidney cancer. The CDR3 runs from the conserved cysteine through the conserved F or W. A D gene is named only where the DNA matches it firmly.

J,V,length,D,CDR3,DNA
TRBJ2-2,TRBV6-1,15,.,CATRERTVNTGELFF,TGTGCCACCAGGGAAAGGACAGTGAACACCGGGGAGCTGTTTTTT
TRBJ1-2,TRBV5-8,13,.,CASSPRDSYGYTF,TGTGCCAGCAGCCCTCGAGACAGCTATGGCTACACCTTC
TRBJ2-7,TRBV7-2,13,.,CASSGGVTYEQYF,TGTGCCAGCAGCGGTGGGGTGACCTACGAGCAGTACTTC
TRBJ2-1,TRBV9,13,.,CASSRDQFNEQFF,TGTGCCAGCAGCAGAGATCAATTCAATGAGCAGTTCTTC
TRBJ1-1,TRBV4-3,15,.,CASSPNAGRSTEAFF,TGCGCCAGCAGCCCCAACGCGGGGAGGAGCACTGAAGCTTTCTTT
TRBJ2-2,TRBV7-2,16,.,CASSPGPGESTGELFF,TGCGCCAGCAGCCCGGGACCGGGCGAGAGCACCGGGGAGCTGTTTTTT
TRBJ2-1,TRBV27,12,.,CASSGINNEQFF,TGTGCCAGCAGTGGCATCAACAATGAGCAGTTCTTC
TRBJ2-3,TRBV5-1,16,TRBD1,CASSFYGTGSTDTQYF,TGCGCCAGCAGCTTTTACGGGACAGGGAGCACAGATACGCAGTATTTT
TRBJ2-7,TRBV4-3,16,TRBD2,CASSHRRAGGLNEQYF,TGCGCCAGCAGCCACCGACGGGCGGGGGGCCTGAACGAGCAGTACTTC
TRBJ2-7,TRBV28,14,TRBD1,CASSSPGQAYEQYF,TGTGCCAGCAGTAGCCCGGGACAGGCCTACGAGCAGTACTTC